The text below deals with one TCR beta chain. Antigen specificity is unknown. Germline V lookup: CDR1 SGHRS, CDR2 YFSETQ. V trimming: 3 bases; J trimming: 5 bases; junction bases outside the gene matches: 3. The CDR3 length is 14 residues. It was cDNA, reverse transcribed from extracted RNA, that served as the sequencing template. TCRdb keeps only in-frame clones here, not all; method: immunoSEQ multiplex PCR. Of 200,000 or so clones in the sample, 50% to 65% were seen once. The data stem from a study of CD8+ T cells in alopecia areata. Study summary: Treatment of the treated patients consisted of oral tofacitinib, 5 to 10 mg twice daily.

Regarding the study as a whole: Sequences from scalp samples also cover resident alphabeta T cells of normal skin.

From alopecia areata patients, lesional scalp punch biopsies and peripheral blood were collected. This sequence originates from a human donor with alopecia areata. The chain recombines TRBV5-1 with TRBJ2-2, with TRBD1 identical over 8 bases. The material was CD4+ T cells sorted from blood, obtained at week 0. CDR3 coding DNA: TGCGCCAGCAGCTCGAACAGGGGGACCGGGGAGCTGTTTTTT. This encodes CASSSNRGTGELFF.